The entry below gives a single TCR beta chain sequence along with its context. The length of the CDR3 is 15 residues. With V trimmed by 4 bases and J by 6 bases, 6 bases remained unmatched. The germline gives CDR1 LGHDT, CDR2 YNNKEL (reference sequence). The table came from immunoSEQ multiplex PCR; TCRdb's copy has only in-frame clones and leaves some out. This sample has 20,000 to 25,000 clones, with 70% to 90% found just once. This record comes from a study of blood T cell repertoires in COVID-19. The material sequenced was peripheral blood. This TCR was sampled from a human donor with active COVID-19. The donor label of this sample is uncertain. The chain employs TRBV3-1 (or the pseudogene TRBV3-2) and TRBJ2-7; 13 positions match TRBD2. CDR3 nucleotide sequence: TGTGCCAGCAGCCTCATAAGGACTAGCGGGAGCGAGCAGTACTTC. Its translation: CASSLIRTSGSEQYF.